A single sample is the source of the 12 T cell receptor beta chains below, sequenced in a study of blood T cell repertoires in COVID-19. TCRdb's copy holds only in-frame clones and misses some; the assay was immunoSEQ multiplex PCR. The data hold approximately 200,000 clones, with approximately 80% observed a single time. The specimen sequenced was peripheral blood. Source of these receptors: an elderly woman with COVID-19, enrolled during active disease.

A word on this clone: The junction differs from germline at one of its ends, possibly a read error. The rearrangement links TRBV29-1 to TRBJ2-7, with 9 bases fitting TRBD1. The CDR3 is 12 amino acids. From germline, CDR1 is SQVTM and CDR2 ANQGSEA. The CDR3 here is CSVNRGQNEQCF. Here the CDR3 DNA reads TGCAGCGTGAACAGGGGGCAAAACGAGCAGTGCTTC.

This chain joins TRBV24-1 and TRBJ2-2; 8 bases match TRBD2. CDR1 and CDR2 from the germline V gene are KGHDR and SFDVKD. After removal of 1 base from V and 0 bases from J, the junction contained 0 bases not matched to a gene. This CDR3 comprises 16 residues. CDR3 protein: CATSDFGGANTGELFF. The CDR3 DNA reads TGTGCCACCAGTGATTTCGGGGGGGCGAACACCGGGGAGCTGTTTTTT.

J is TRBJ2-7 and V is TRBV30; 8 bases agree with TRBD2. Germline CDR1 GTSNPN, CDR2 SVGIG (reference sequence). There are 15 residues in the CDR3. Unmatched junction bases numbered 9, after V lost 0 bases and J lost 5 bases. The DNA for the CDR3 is TGTGCCTGGAGTGTACCCCGGGAGGGCCGGGACGAGCAGTACTTC. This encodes CAWSVPREGRDEQYF. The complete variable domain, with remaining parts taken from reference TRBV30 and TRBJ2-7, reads SQTIHQWPATLVQPVGSPLSLECTVEGTSNPNLYWYRQAAGRGLQLLFYSVGIGQISSEVPQNLSASRPQDRQFILSSKKLLLSDSGFYLCAWSVPREGRDEQYFGPGTRLTVT.

The CDR3 loop reads CASSLGGGDGYTF. In DNA, the CDR3 is TGTGCCAGCAGTTTAGGAGGGGGGGATGGCTACACCTTC. V and J are TRBV27 and TRBJ1-2; D may be TRBD1 (6 bases). The CDR3 sequence is 13 residues long. V was shortened by 2 bases and J by 6 bases, with 10 bases between the two germline ends. Germline V gene data show CDR1 as MNHEY and CDR2 as SMNVEV (reference sequence).

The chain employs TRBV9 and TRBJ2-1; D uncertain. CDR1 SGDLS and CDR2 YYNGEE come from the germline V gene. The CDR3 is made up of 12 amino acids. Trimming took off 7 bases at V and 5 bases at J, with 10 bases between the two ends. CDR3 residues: CASQARNNEQFF. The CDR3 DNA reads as TGTGCCAGCCAAGCCCGAAACAATGAGCAGTTCTTC. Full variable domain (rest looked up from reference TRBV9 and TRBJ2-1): DSGVTQTPKHLITATGQRVTLRCSPRSGDLSVYWYQQSLDQGLQFLIQYYNGEERAKGNILERFSAQQFPDLHSELNLSSLELGDSALYFCASQARNNEQFFGPGTRLTVL.

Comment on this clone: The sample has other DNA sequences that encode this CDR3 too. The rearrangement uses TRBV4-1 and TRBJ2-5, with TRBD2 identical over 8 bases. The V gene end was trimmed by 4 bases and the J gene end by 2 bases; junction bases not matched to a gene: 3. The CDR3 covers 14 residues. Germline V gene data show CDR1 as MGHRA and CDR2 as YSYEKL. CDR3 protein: CASSLPGGQETQYF. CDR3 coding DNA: TGCGCCAGCAGCCTACCGGGGGGGCAAGAGACCCAGTACTTC.

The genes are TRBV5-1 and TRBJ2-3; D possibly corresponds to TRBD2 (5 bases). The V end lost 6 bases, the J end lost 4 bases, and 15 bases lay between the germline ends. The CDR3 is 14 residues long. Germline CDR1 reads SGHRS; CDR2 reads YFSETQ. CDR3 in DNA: TGCGCCAGCATGGGAGCGCCACGGCCAGATACGCAGTATTTT. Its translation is CASMGAPRPDTQYF.

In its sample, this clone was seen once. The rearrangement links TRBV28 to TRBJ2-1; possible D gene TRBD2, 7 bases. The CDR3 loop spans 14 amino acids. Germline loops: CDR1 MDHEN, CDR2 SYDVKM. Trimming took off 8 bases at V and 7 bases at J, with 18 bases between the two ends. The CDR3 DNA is TGTGCCAGCGATGAGGGGGGGGCTATGAATGAGCAGTTCTTC. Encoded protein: CASDEGGAMNEQFF.

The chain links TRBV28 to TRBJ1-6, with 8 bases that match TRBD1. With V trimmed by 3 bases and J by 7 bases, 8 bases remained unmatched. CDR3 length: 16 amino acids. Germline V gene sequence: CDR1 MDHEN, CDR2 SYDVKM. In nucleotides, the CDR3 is TGTGCCAGCAGTTTTATGTTCGGACAGGGCAATTCACCCCTCCACTTT. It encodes CASSFMFGQGNSPLHF.

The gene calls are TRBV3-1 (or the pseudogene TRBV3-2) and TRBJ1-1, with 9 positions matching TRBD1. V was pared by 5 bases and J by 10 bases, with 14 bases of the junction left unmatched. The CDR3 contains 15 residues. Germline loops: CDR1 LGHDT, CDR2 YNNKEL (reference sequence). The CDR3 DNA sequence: TGTGCCAGCAGCGCACGGGACAGGGCACAGGCGGCAGCTTTCTTT. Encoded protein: CASSARDRAQAAAFF.

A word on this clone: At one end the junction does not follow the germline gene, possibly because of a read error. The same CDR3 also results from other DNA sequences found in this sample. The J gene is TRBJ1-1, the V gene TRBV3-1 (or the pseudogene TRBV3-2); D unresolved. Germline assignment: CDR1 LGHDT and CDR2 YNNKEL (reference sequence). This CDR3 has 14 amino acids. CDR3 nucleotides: TGCGCCAGCAGCCAAGAAACGGGATACACTGAAGCTTTCTTT. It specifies CASSQETGYTEAFF.

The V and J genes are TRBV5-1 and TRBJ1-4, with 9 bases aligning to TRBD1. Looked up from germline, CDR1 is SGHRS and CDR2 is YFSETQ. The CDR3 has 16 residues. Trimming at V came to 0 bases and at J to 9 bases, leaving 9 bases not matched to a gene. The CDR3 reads CASSLVGAGQGQKLFF. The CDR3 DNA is TGCGCCAGCAGCTTGGTAGGTGCGGGACAGGGCCAAAAACTGTTTTTT. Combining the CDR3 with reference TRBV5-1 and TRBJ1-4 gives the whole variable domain KAGVTQTPRYLIKTRGQQVTLSCSPISGHRSVSWYQQTPGQGLQFLFEYFSETQRNKGNFPGRFSGRQFSNSRSEMNVSTLELGDSALYLCASSLVGAGQGQKLFFGSGTQLSVL.